What follows is one T cell receptor beta chain and its context. Its binding antigen is unknown. The sample holds no much larger clone one base away, and base qualities are not on file. Other DNA sequences in this sample translate to the same CDR3. This sample is part of a study of blood T cell repertoires in COVID-19 (TCRdb year 2020). Study-wide context: Samples covering the acute and convalescent phases of COVID-19 were provided by collaborators in the United States, Italy and Spain. The samples were drawn from two sources: the first 160 participants of the ongoing ImmuneRACE study, and 950 to 1,500 subjects contributed by 6 global collaborators. The material from the prospective study consisted of cDNA or gDNA derived from T cells, B-cell-depleted T cells, or PBMCs. The repertoires were made available in a free public database intended to serve as a resource for research on the immune response to SARS-CoV-2. Where available, HLA class I and class II types were taken from metadata supplied by the sample provider and were not determined by assay-based typing. Subjects who had been exposed to COVID-19, were actively infected with it, or had recovered from it provided the deeply sampled blood TCRbeta repertoires that made up the dataset. A de-identified subject ID, COVID-19 status, age in years and sex were almost always included in the sample metadata. Here is what the overall study found, with its caveats: The amount of clinical and demographic metadata varied by source and participant and was provided uncurated.

Trimming takes 4 bases from V and 1 base from J, and the germline ends sit 3 bases apart. As encoded in the germline V gene, CDR1 is MDHEN while CDR2 is SYDVKM. Inclusive of the bounding cysteine and phenylalanine, the CDR3 is 12 residues long. The sequence is cut down to CDR3 DNA, 36 bases in frame from base 1. Each collaborating institution followed its own protocols to collect whole blood in K2EDTA tubes. For TCRbeta analysis, collaborators shipped samples as frozen whole blood, isolated PBMCs, or DNA extracted from either of those sample types. The immunoSEQ Assay, a bias-controlled multiplex PCR, was used to amplify TCRbeta CDR3 regions from genomic DNA. On the authors' methods: The number of nucleated cells in each sample was estimated by amplification of reference gene primers within the assay. To quantify the absolute abundance of each unique TCRbeta CDR3 rearrangement, sequence reads were collapsed and filtered. Productive Simpson clonality was computed per sample as the square root of Simpson's diversity index over productive rearrangements. In its TCRdb copy, this immuneACCESS table keeps in-frame sequences only and misses some clones. Where compared with another copy, unresolved V genes explain less than half of these, and the others have no known cause. V and J calls and clone size are given by that table; D and trimming were obtained from the DNA. Counted in this sample were about 140,000 clones; roughly 84% of them appeared once. 3.5% to 4.5% of the sample belongs to the ten largest clones.

Specimen: peripheral blood. Here the chain combines TRBV28 and TRBJ2-3; the D gene is not confidently resolved. This receptor was identified in a woman aged 55 to 70 with acute or convalescent COVID-19. The DNA sequence reads TGTGCCAGCAGTTCGGGCACAGATACGCAGTATTTT. It codes for CASSSGTDTQYF. With the portions outside the CDR3 filled from the reference TRBV28 and TRBJ2-3 genes, the complete variable region becomes DVKVTQSSRYLVKRTGEKVFLECVQDMDHENMFWYRQDPGLGLRLIYFSYDVKMKEKGDIPEGYSVSREKKERFSLILESASTNQTSMYLCASSSGTDTQYFGPGTRLTVL.